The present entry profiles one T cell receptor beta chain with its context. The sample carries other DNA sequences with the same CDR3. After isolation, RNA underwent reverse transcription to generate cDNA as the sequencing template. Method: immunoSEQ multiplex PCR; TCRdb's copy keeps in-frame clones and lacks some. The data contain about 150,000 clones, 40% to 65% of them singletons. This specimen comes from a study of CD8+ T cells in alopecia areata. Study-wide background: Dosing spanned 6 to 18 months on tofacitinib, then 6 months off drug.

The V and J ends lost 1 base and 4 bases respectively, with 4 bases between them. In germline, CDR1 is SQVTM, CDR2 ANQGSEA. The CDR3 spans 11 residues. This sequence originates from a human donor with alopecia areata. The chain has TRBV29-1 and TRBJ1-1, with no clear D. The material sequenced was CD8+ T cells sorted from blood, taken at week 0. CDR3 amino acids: CSVEGGTEAFF. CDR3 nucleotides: TGCAGCGTTGAAGGGGGCACTGAAGCTTTCTTT.